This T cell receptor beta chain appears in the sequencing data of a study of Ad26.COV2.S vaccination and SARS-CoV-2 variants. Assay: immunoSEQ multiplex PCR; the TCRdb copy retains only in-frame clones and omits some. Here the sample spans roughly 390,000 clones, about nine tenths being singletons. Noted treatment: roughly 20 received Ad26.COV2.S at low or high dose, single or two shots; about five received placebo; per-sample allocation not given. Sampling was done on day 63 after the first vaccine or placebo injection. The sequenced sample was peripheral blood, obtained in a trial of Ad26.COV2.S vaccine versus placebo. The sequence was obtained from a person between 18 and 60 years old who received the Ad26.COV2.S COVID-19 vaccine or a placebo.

The CDR3 DNA is TGCGCCAGCAGCGTCGGGGGGGGCCTTCTTGGGGAGCAGTACTTC. Its protein product is CASSVGGGLLGEQYF. The chain combines TRBV4-3 with TRBJ2-7; 8 positions match TRBD2. V lost 5 bases and J lost 7; bases outside the gene matches: 13. CDR3 length: 15 amino acids. The germline V gene encodes CDR1 LGHNA and CDR2 YSLEER.